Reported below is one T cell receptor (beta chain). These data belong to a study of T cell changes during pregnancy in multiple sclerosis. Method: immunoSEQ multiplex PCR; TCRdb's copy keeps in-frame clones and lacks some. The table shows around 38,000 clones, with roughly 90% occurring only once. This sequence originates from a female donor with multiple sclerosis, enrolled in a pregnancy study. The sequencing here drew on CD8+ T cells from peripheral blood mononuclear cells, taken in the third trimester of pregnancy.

The DNA of the CDR3 is TGTGCCAGCTCGGGACTAGCGGGAGGAGAAGGCCTCGCCGGGGAGCTGTTTTTT. Encoded protein: CASSGLAGGEGLAGELFF. The chain uses TRBV27 and TRBJ2-2, with 15 bases aligning to TRBD2. Germline-derived CDR1 and CDR2 are MNHEY and SMNVEV (reference sequence). The trim removed 8 bases at V and 6 bases at J, leaving 13 bases unmatched. There are 18 residues in the CDR3.